A single sample gave rise to the 19 T cell receptor beta chains below, sequenced in a study of CXCR3-negative and CXCR3-positive naive CD8 T cells. What these receptors recognize is not known. Study outcomes and limitations: Greater hydrophobicity was found in TRB CDR3s of CXCR3-positive naive cells than of CXCR3-negative naive cells.

The libraries of TRB cDNA were constructed through 5' RACE using UMI labels. After re-calling the 5' RACE reads, TCRdb lists one entry per CDR3 protein, DNA absent. The sample totals tens of thousands of distinct CDR3 sequences. Specimen: naive CXCR3+ CD8+ T cells from blood. Sample subset: CD45RO-CCR7+CD27+CD95- naive CD8+ T cells expressing CXCR3 (TNR3+). Receptor source: a human donor in good health. Some clones in this sample may be carry-over from other donors' samples.

The V gene is TRBV10-3, the J gene TRBJ2-1. CDR1 and CDR2 (germline): ENHRY, SYGVKD. The length of the CDR3 is 14 residues. CDR3 in amino acids: CAIKTGAGYNEQFF.

This chain links TRBV6-5 with TRBJ1-2; TCRdb's D gene call, TRBD1, goes unchecked for lack of DNA. CDR3 size: 12 residues. Germline CDR1 MNHEY, CDR2 SVGAGI. The CDR3: CASTPYGGGYTF.

CDR3: CASSLGALYQETQYF. V is TRBV5-5 and J is TRBJ2-7. Looked up from germline, CDR1 is SGHKS and CDR2 is YYEKEE (reference sequence). This CDR3 is built from 15 residues.

The V and J genes are TRBV12-3 or TRBV12-4 and TRBJ2-7; the TCRdb D gene call, TRBD2, has no DNA to confirm it. The CDR3 contains 20 residues. The CDR3 sequence: CASNTLMSSGGGYRSYEQYF.

The chain couples TRBV28 to TRBJ2-7; TCRdb proposes TRBD1, but this gene call is untestable without DNA. The CDR3 loop spans 13 amino acids. Germline-derived CDR1 and CDR2 are MDHEN and SYDVKM. The CDR3 sequence: CASSLSSGGEQYF.

The gene calls are TRBV6-2 or TRBV6-3 and TRBJ2-1; TCRdb returns TRBD2, unconfirmable since there is no DNA. Germline lookup yields CDR1 MNHEY and CDR2 SVGEGT. There are 18 residues in the CDR3. The CDR3 sequence: CASSYSKWREGPGDEQFF.

V gene TRBV29-1 combines with J gene TRBJ2-1; the D call from TCRdb, TRBD1, cannot be confirmed without DNA. CDR3 length: 14 amino acids. CDR1 and CDR2 from the germline V gene are SQVTM and ANQGSEA. CDR3 sequence reads: CSVEDRGTYNEQFF.

V and J are TRBV11-3 and TRBJ2-7; TCRdb's D gene call, TRBD1, goes unchecked for lack of DNA. Germline V gene sequence: CDR1 SGHNT, CDR2 YENEEA. This CDR3 spans 15 amino acids. CDR3 sequence: CASSPSSGDSYEQYF.

The chain recombines TRBV7-9 with TRBJ2-2; TCRdb lists TRBD1, though no DNA is available to test this call. Germline V gene sequence: CDR1 SEHNR, CDR2 FQNEAQ (reference sequence). This CDR3 comprises 15 residues. This CDR3 is CASRPASGNYRRLFF.

The CDR3 loop reads CASSQGRESSYNEQFF. V gene TRBV4-3 combines with J gene TRBJ2-1. CDR3 length equals 16 residues. Looked up from germline, CDR1 is LGHNA and CDR2 is YSLEER.

The CDR3 sequence: CASSPPDRNTGELFF. This chain connects TRBV7-9 to TRBJ2-2; TCRdb's assignment of TRBD1 cannot be checked, as there is no DNA. Germline V gene data show CDR1 as SEHNR and CDR2 as FQNEAQ (reference sequence). CDR3 length: 15 residues.

The chain uses TRBV7-3 and TRBJ2-2. CDR3 size: 15 residues. Germline-derived CDR1 and CDR2 are SGHTA and FQGTGA. CDR3 protein: CASSLSGVGTGELFF.

The V gene is TRBV29-1, the J gene TRBJ2-5; TCRdb calls TRBD1, which cannot be checked without DNA. The CDR3 has 14 amino acids. The germline V gene encodes CDR1 SQVTM and CDR2 ANQGSEA. The CDR3 here is CSVDVGGPKETQYF.

The chain carries TRBV15 and TRBJ2-2; TCRdb's D call, TRBD2, is unchecked because there is no DNA. Germline values: CDR1 LNHNV, CDR2 YYDKDF (reference sequence). The CDR3 is made up of 18 amino acids. The CDR3 sequence is CATSRGLAGAPDPGELFF.

The V gene is TRBV4-3, the J gene TRBJ2-1; TCRdb gives TRBD2 as the D gene, but with no DNA this cannot be confirmed. Germline-derived CDR1 and CDR2 are LGHNA and YSLEER. CDR3 length: 14 amino acids. CDR3 amino acids: CASSLGRAANEQFF.

The gene calls are TRBV20-1 and TRBJ1-6; absent DNA, TCRdb's TRBD1 call cannot be checked. In germline, CDR1 is DFQATT, CDR2 SNEGSKA (reference sequence). The CDR3 totals 14 residues. This CDR3 reads CSADQGQPISPLHF.

The chain carries TRBV7-9 and TRBJ2-1; the TCRdb call, TRBD1, lacks DNA for checking. CDR3 length equals 18 residues. The V gene's germline CDR1 is SEHNR and CDR2 FQNEAQ (reference sequence). This CDR3 reads CASTGSTQGAASVNEQFF.

J is TRBJ2-3 and V is TRBV12-3 or TRBV12-4; TCRdb selects TRBD1, and the lack of DNA leaves this call unchecked. The CDR3 loop spans 13 amino acids. CDR3 region: CASSRGGPDTQYF.

The chain uses TRBV29-1 and TRBJ1-1; TCRdb outputs TRBD1, but without DNA this stays unchecked. The CDR3 has 12 amino acids. Per germline, CDR1 SQVTM and CDR2 ANQGSEA. The CDR3: CSATVGGTEAFF. Using reference TRBV29-1 and TRBJ1-1 for the parts outside the CDR3, the full variable domain is SAVISQKPSRDICQRGTSLTIQCQVDSQVTMMFWYRQQPGQSLTLIATANQGSEATYESGFVIDKFPISRPNLTFSTLTVSNMSPEDSSIYLCSATVGGTEAFFGQGTRLTVV.